This T cell receptor (beta chain) derives from a study of blood T cell repertoires in COVID-19. As handled by the study authors: Nucleated cell counts were estimated from reference gene primer amplification. Using immunoSEQ multiplex PCR, the repertoire was profiled, and TCRdb retains in-frame clones only, with some absent. That table is the source of V, J and clone size, and D and trimming were worked out from the DNA. The repertoire holds tens of thousands of clones, with around four fifths as singletons. Germline loops: CDR1 MNHNS, CDR2 SASEGT. The germline V and J ends were trimmed by 2 bases and 1 base, with 12 bases remaining between them. The CDR3 extends over 15 amino acids.

V usage is TRBV6-1 and J usage is TRBJ2-7; tentative D call: TRBD2 (5 bases). The receptor's source is a human donor in a cohort sampled during active COVID-19. Material for sequencing was peripheral blood. The CDR3 is CASSEWLGSSYEQYF. Here the CDR3 DNA reads TGTGCCAGCAGTGAATGGCTGGGGAGTTCCTACGAGCAGTACTTC.